The rows below give T cell receptor beta chains drawn from one sample of a study of blood T cell repertoires in COVID-19. Profiled with immunoSEQ multiplex PCR; TCRdb holds only in-frame clones, not every one. Altogether over 120,000 clones are present, about 87% being singletons, with the ten largest covering 11%. Sequenced: PBMCs or T cells enriched from blood (not recorded which). The receptors come from a man between 60 and 75 years old who had recovered from COVID-19. Both conserved end residues are part of each CDR3. A D gene is named only where the DNA matches it firmly. Size is omitted from some rows. Given values are once, few, many or a class for expanded clones.

V	size	D	J	CDR3	DNA
TRBV5-1	-	TRBD1	TRBJ1-5	CASSSGQGASQPQHF	TGCGCCAGCAGCTCGGGACAGGGGGCCTCTCAGCCCCAGCATTTT
TRBV2	-	TRBD1	TRBJ2-5	CASKNRGRGETQYF	TGTGCCAGCAAAAACAGGGGGCGCGGGGAGACCCAGTACTTC
TRBV5-4	-	-	TRBJ1-1	CASSHAGRSTEAFF	TGTGCCAGCAGCCATGCGGGGAGGAGCACTGAAGCTTTCTTT
TRBV19	-	TRBD1	TRBJ1-5	CASETGTGINQPQHF	TGTGCCAGTGAAACCGGGACAGGTATCAATCAGCCCCAGCATTTT
TRBV5-8	-	-	TRBJ1-5	CASSLRQGRNQPQHF	TGTGCCAGCAGCTTGCGGCAGGGTCGCAATCAGCCCCAGCATTTT
TRBV4-1	-	TRBD2	TRBJ2-3	CASSERLAGNTDTQYF	TGCGCCAGCAGCGAACGACTAGCGGGGAACACAGATACGCAGTATTTT
TRBV27	-	TRBD2	TRBJ2-7	CASSLWRGGEQYF	TGTGCCAGCAGTCTCTGGCGGGGGGGGGAGCAGTACTTC
TRBV18	-	TRBD1	TRBJ1-1	CASSRGQATEGTEAFF	TGTGCCAGCTCCCGCGGACAGGCTACCGAGGGGACTGAAGCTTTCTTT
TRBV4-1	few	TRBD1	TRBJ1-2	CASSPTQGAGYGYTF	TGCGCCAGCAGCCCCACACAGGGGGCGGGGTATGGCTACACCTTC
TRBV9	-	-	TRBJ1-1	CASSSGLMNTEAFF	TGTGCCAGCAGCTCGGGACTGATGAACACTGAAGCTTTCTTT
TRBV27	-	TRBD1	TRBJ2-3	CASSPLSGTGEDTQYF	TGTGCCAGCAGCCCCCTCTCCGGGACAGGGGAGGATACGCAGTATTTT
TRBV27	few	-	TRBJ2-5	CASSLGGKQETQYF	TGTGCCAGCAGTTTAGGGGGGAAACAAGAGACCCAGTACTTC
TRBV5-4	-	TRBD1	TRBJ1-1	CASSRGQELAFF	TGTGCCAGCAGCCGGGGACAGGAGCTAGCTTTCTTT
TRBV7-9	-	-	TRBJ2-5	CASSSSYGGPQETQYF	TGTGCCAGCAGCTCGTCTTACGGGGGGCCTCAAGAGACCCAGTACTTC
TRBV6-5	-	TRBD1	TRBJ2-7	CASRATGFSYEQYF	TGTGCCAGCAGGGCGACAGGGTTCTCCTACGAGCAGTACTTC